Each of the 5 T cell receptor beta chains below was sequenced from the same sample in a study of blood T cells in healthy people across ages. Next came a second PCR, run for roughly 6 to 11 cycles, which used a sample-barcoded 5' primer along with a J-beta primer mix. Using its own MiXCR run on the 5' RACE reads, TCRdb lists one record per CDR3 protein. The repertoire holds about 510,000 distinct CDR3 sequences, roughly a quarter seen once, with over 3.5% in the top ten. The sample also formed part of further work on T cells of mothers and their children.

Sequenced material: blood. The source is a boy aged 2 to 10 in good health.

With regard to this clonotype: A much larger clonotype is one base distant, so this may be a read error. This rearrangement joins TRBV9 to TRBJ2-7, with D unclear. Trimming removed 1 base at V and 1 base at J, with 6 bases between. Germline CDR1 is SGDLS and CDR2 is YYNGEE. The length of the CDR3 is 13 residues. The CDR3 region has the DNA TGTGCCAGCAGCGTAAACCCGTCCTACGAGCAGTACTTC. It specifies CASSVNPSYEQYF. The variable domain in full, completed from reference TRBV9 and TRBJ2-7, reads DSGVTQTPKHLITATGQRVTLRCSPRSGDLSVYWYQQSLDQGLQFLIQYYNGEERAKGNILERFSAQQFPDLHSELNLSSLELGDSALYFCASSVNPSYEQYFGPGTRLTVT.

This clonotype was seen more than once but under ten times. Being one base from a much bigger clone, this may be a read error. The chain is built from TRBV21-1 and TRBJ2-5. TRBV21-1 is recorded as a pseudogene. The CDR3 sequence is 14 residues long. The CDR3 reads CASSKGQPEEAQYF. The CDR3 DNA follows: TGTGCCAGCAGCAAAGGGCAGCCCGAAGAGGCCCAGTACTTC.

This clonotype was counted a single time. The rearrangement uses TRBV11-1 and TRBJ2-7; TRBD1 agrees at 10 bases. V shed 6 bases and J 5 bases; nucleotides not matched to a gene: 25. This CDR3 is 20 amino acids long. The germline gives CDR1 SGHAT, CDR2 FQDESV (reference sequence). CDR3 amino acids: CASSQPFRQGAKRALNEQYF. As DNA, the CDR3 is TGTGCCAGCAGTCAACCGTTCAGACAGGGGGCAAAAAGAGCTCTCAACGAGCAGTACTTC.

This chain uses TRBV11-2 with TRBJ2-3; D perhaps matches TRBD1 (6 bases). Germline assignment: CDR1 SGHAT and CDR2 FQNNGV. The CDR3 loop spans 15 amino acids. Trimming left V 5 bases short and J 6 bases short, with 18 bases between. The CDR3 nucleotides are TGTGCCAGCAGCATTTACAGGGCCCTCACTGATACGCAGTATTTT. This gives the protein CASSIYRALTDTQYF.

This clonotype was observed a few times. The J gene is TRBJ1-3, the V gene TRBV7-2; 9 bases fit TRBD1. This CDR3 is 16 amino acids long. The V gene end was trimmed by 1 base and the J gene end by 4 bases; junction bases not matched to a gene: 5. Germline CDR1 SGHTA, CDR2 FQGNSA. The CDR3 sequence: CASSLVGTGSGNTIYF. The CDR3 coding sequence is TGTGCCAGCAGCTTAGTGGGGACAGGGTCCGGAAACACCATATATTTT.